A single sample gave rise to the 18 T cell receptor beta chains below, sequenced in a study of cytomegalovirus exposure and HLA in healthy donors. PCR used 60 Vbeta primers and 13 Jbeta primers. The repertoire was sequenced with immunoSEQ multiplex PCR; TCRdb's copy has only in-frame clones and lacks some. The repertoire table contains about 210,000 clones. Input material: PBMCs. These receptors all stem from a woman in her twenties or thirties in good health and CMV-seropositive.

The rearrangement links TRBV7-6 to TRBJ2-7, with 7 nucleotides matching TRBD2. CDR3 length: 16 residues. V was clipped by 2 bases and J by 1 base; unmatched bases: 8. Germline lookup yields CDR1 SGHVS and CDR2 FNYEAQ. The CDR3 coding sequence is TGTGCCAGCAGCTTAACACCTAGCGGAGGATCCTACGAGCAGTACTTC. Protein: CASSLTPSGGSYEQYF. Supplemented by reference TRBV7-6 and TRBJ2-7, the full variable domain reads GAGVSQSPRYKVTKRGQDVALRCDPISGHVSLYWYRQALGQGPEFLTYFNYEAQQDKSGLPNDRFSAERPEGSISTLTIQRTEQRDSAMYRCASSLTPSGGSYEQYFGPGTRLTVT.

This chain links TRBV6-5 with TRBJ2-3; TRBD2 agrees at 9 bases. V was pared by 3 bases and J by 3 bases, with 4 bases of the junction left unmatched. The CDR3 is 15 amino acids. The germline V gene encodes CDR1 MNHEY and CDR2 SVGAGI. The CDR3 DNA is TGTGCCAGCAGTTATAGCGGGAGTAAAACAGATACGCAGTATTTT. This sequence encodes CASSYSGSKTDTQYF.

V and J are TRBV6-5 and TRBJ2-7; 9 nucleotides match TRBD1. The V and J ends lost 0 bases and 2 bases, in that order; junction bases with no gene match: 2. The CDR3 is made up of 15 amino acids. Germline V gene sequence: CDR1 MNHEY, CDR2 SVGAGI. The CDR3 reads CASSYSRQGAYEQYF. In DNA, the CDR3 is TGTGCCAGCAGTTACTCGCGACAGGGGGCCTACGAGCAGTACTTC.

The rearrangement links TRBV10-3 to TRBJ2-5; 7 bases are shared with TRBD1. V trimming: 4 bases; J trimming: 1 base; junction bases outside the gene matches: 3. Germline assignment: CDR1 ENHRY and CDR2 SYGVKD. This CDR3 spans 14 amino acids. This CDR3 is CAISGRGTQETQYF. The CDR3 bases are TGTGCCATCAGTGGCAGGGGGACCCAAGAGACCCAGTACTTC.

The gene calls are TRBV2 and TRBJ1-1; perhaps TRBD1 as D (6 bases). V was shortened by 8 bases and J by 6 bases, with 28 bases between the two germline ends. Germline CDR1 SNHLY, CDR2 FYNNEI. This CDR3 has 17 residues. The CDR3 is CASRPGQQSQRGAEAFF. The CDR3 nucleotides are TGTGCCAGCCGGCCAGGACAGCAGTCCCAAAGGGGCGCTGAAGCTTTCTTT.

This chain connects TRBV7-6 to TRBJ2-7; 8 bases align to TRBD2. This CDR3 contains 15 residues. V lost 4 bases and J lost 4; bases outside the gene matches: 9. CDR1 and CDR2 (germline): SGHVS, FNYEAQ. CDR3 in amino acids: CASSSRAGVVYEQYF. As DNA, the CDR3 is TGTGCCAGCAGCTCCCGAGCGGGAGTAGTTTACGAGCAGTACTTC. Variable domain in full (rest from reference TRBV7-6 and TRBJ2-7): GAGVSQSPRYKVTKRGQDVALRCDPISGHVSLYWYRQALGQGPEFLTYFNYEAQQDKSGLPNDRFSAERPEGSISTLTIQRTEQRDSAMYRCASSSRAGVVYEQYFGPGTRLTVT.

The J gene is TRBJ1-2, the V gene TRBV7-2, with unresolved D. CDR1 SGHTA and CDR2 FQGNSA come from the germline V gene. V lost 6 bases, J lost 5 bases, and 16 bases lay in between. The CDR3 spans 14 residues. This CDR3 is CASRTPGGSYGYTF. The CDR3 DNA sequence: TGTGCCAGCAGAACTCCGGGTGGAAGTTATGGCTACACCTTC.

This chain links TRBV28 with TRBJ1-5; TRBD1 agrees at 7 bases. V lost 3 bases to trimming and J lost 3 bases; unmatched junction nucleotides: 8. Germline V gives CDR1 MDHEN, CDR2 SYDVKM. The CDR3 has 16 residues. CDR3 bases: TGTGCCAGCAGTTTTGTCTACAGGGGAACCAATCAGCCCCAGCATTTT. Encoded protein: CASSFVYRGTNQPQHF.

The chain combines TRBV5-8 with TRBJ2-7, with 11 bases matching TRBD1. With V trimmed by 4 bases and J by 4 bases, 10 bases remained unmatched. Germline CDR1 is SGHTS and CDR2 is YDEGEE. There are 16 residues in the CDR3. CDR3: CASSRPRTGGFYEQYF. For the CDR3, the DNA is TGTGCCAGCAGCCGACCGAGGACAGGGGGCTTTTACGAGCAGTACTTC. Supplemented by reference TRBV5-8 and TRBJ2-7, the full variable domain reads EAGVTQSPTHLIKTRGQQATLRCSPISGHTSVYWYQQALGLGLQFLLWYDEGEERNRGNFPPRFSGRQFPNYSSELNVNALELEDSALYLCASSRPRTGGFYEQYFGPGTRLTVT.

This chain links TRBV19 with TRBJ1-1, with 11 bases fitting TRBD1. This CDR3 spans 13 amino acids. The ends lost 6 bases at V and 5 bases at J; junction bases unmatched: 2. The germline V gene encodes CDR1 LNHDA and CDR2 SQIVND (reference sequence). CDR3 in DNA: TGTGCCAGTAGGGACAGGGGGCGAACTGAAGCTTTCTTT. It translates to CASRDRGRTEAFF.

V is TRBV18 and J is TRBJ1-1; D gene unclear. Germline V gene lookup returns CDR1 KGHSH and CDR2 LQKENI. Trimming removed 3 bases from V and 4 bases from J, with 12 bases in between. This CDR3 region has 14 residues. The CDR3: CASSPEARTTEAFF. The CDR3 DNA reads as TGTGCCAGCTCACCTGAGGCCCGAACCACTGAAGCTTTCTTT.

The rearrangement links TRBV27 to TRBJ2-3; 10 positions agree with TRBD2. CDR3 length equals 18 residues. The V gene end was trimmed by 1 base and the J gene end by 6 bases; junction bases not matched to a gene: 13. CDR1 MNHEY and CDR2 SMNVEV come from the germline V gene (reference sequence). CDR3 region: CASSLFHPTSGWRDTQYF. In DNA, the CDR3 is TGTGCCAGCAGTTTATTCCACCCGACTAGCGGGTGGCGGGATACGCAGTATTTT.

The gene calls are TRBV7-2 and TRBJ1-2; TRBD1 is a possible D gene (5 bases). This CDR3 is built from 15 residues. Per the germline V gene, CDR1 is SGHTA and CDR2 is FQGNSA. The V gene lost 7 bases and the J gene lost 3 bases, with 18 bases spanning the gap. The CDR3 DNA is TGTGCCAGCACCCATAGAGGAGGGGCGGACTATGGCTACACCTTC. The encoded protein is CASTHRGGADYGYTF.

The gene calls are TRBV6-5 and TRBJ2-3, with 7 bases lining up with TRBD2. The length of the CDR3 is 14 residues. V lost 5 bases, J lost 0 bases, and 2 bases stayed unmatched. In germline, CDR1 is MNHEY, CDR2 SVGAGI. The CDR3 region is CASSSGASTDTQYF. The CDR3 nucleotides are TGTGCCAGCAGTAGCGGGGCTAGCACAGATACGCAGTATTTT.

The chain carries TRBV18 and TRBJ1-1, with D possibly being TRBD1 (6 bases). V dropped 0 bases and J dropped 6 bases, with 17 bases sitting between them. CDR1 and CDR2 from the germline V gene are KGHSH and LQKENI. This CDR3 region has 16 residues. The CDR3: CASSPPNRDVGPEAFF. The CDR3 coding sequence is TGTGCCAGCTCACCACCGAACAGGGACGTTGGTCCTGAAGCTTTCTTT.

J is TRBJ2-5 and V is TRBV27, with D hard to call. The CDR3 covers 14 residues. CDR1 MNHEY and CDR2 SMNVEV come from the germline V gene (reference sequence). V lost 2 bases to trimming and J lost 1 base, with 8 bases between them. The CDR3 here is CASSLVSSQETQYF. In DNA, the CDR3 is TGTGCCAGCAGTTTAGTCTCCAGCCAAGAGACCCAGTACTTC.

The chain combines TRBV11-2 with TRBJ1-5; TRBD1 might be the D (6 bases). Germline V gene lookup returns CDR1 SGHAT and CDR2 FQNNGV. Between the trimmed V and J ends, which lost 6 bases and 5 bases, there was a span of 11 bases. CDR3 length: 13 amino acids. The CDR3 coding sequence is TGTGCCAGCAGTTCCGACAGGTATCAGCCCCAGCATTTT. It is translated as CASSSDRYQPQHF. The full variable domain, in which reference TRBV11-2 and TRBJ1-5 provide the parts outside the CDR3, is EAGVAQSPRYKIIEKRQSVAFWCNPISGHATLYWYQQILGQGPKLLIQFQNNGVVDDSQLPKDRFSAERLKGVDSTLKIQPAKLEDSAVYLCASSSDRYQPQHFGDGTRLSIL.

This chain links TRBV10-3 with TRBJ2-3; possible D gene TRBD2, 6 bases. The CDR3 is 15 amino acids. CDR1 and CDR2 from the germline V gene are ENHRY and SYGVKD. The V end lost 11 bases, the J end lost 0 bases, and 18 bases lay between the germline ends. Here the CDR3 reads CAARPSRESTDTQYF. The CDR3 nucleotides are TGTGCCGCAAGACCGAGCCGGGAGAGCACAGATACGCAGTATTTT.